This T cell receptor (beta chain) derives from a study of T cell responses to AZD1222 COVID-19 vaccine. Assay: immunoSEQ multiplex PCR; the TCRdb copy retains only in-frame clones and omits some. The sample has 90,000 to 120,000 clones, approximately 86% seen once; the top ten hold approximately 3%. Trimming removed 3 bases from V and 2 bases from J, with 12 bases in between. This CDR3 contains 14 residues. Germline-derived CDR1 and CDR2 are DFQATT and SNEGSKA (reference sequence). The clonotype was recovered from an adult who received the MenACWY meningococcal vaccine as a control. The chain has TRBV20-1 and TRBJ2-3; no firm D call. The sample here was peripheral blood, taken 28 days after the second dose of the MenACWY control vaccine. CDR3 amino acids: CSASPQRFTDTQYF. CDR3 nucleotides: TGCAGTGCTAGTCCCCAGAGATTCACAGATACGCAGTATTTT.